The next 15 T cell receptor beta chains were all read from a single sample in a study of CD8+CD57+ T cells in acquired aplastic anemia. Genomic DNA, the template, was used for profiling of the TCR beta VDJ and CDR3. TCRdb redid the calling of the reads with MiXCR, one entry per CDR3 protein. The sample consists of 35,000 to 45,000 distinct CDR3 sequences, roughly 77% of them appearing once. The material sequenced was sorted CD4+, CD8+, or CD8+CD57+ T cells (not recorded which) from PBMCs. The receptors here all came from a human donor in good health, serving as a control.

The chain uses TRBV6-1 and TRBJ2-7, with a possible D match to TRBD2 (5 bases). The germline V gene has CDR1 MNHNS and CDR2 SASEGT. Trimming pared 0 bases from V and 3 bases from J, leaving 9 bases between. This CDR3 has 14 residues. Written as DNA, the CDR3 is TGTGCCAGCAGTGAAGCGGAAGAGGGCTACGAGCAGTACTTC. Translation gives CASSEAEEGYEQYF.

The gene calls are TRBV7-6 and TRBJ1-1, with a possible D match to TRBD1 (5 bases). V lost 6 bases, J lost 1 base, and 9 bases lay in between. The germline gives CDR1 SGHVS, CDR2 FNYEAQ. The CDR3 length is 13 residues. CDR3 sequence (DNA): TGTGCCAGCAGAGGGACGGGGAACACTGAAGCTTTCTTT. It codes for CASRGTGNTEAFF.

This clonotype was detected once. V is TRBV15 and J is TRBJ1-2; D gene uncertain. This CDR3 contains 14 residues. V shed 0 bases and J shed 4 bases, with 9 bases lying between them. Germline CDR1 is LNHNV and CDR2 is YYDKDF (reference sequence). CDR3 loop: CATSRDLSSYGYTF. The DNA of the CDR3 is TGTGCCACCAGCAGAGATCTTAGCAGCTATGGCTACACCTTC.

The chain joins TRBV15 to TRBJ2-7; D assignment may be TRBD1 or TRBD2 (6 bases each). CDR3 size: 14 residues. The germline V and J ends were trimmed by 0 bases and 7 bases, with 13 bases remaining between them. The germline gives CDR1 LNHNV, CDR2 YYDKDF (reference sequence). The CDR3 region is CATSRDLRGREQYF. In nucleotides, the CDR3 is TGTGCCACCAGCAGAGATTTAAGGGGGAGGGAGCAGTACTTC.

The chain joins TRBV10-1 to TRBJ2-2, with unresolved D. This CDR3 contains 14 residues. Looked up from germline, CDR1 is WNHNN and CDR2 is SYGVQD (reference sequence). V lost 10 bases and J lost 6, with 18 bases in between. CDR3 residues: CATPSRKLAGELFF. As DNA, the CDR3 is TGCGCCACCCCGAGTAGAAAGCTGGCCGGGGAGCTGTTTTTT.

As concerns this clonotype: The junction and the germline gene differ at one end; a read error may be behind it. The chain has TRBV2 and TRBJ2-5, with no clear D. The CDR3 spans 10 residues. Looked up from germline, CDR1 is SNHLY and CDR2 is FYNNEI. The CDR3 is CASSEWAPVF. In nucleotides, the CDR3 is TGTGCCAGCAGTGAGTGGGCCCCCGTCTTC.

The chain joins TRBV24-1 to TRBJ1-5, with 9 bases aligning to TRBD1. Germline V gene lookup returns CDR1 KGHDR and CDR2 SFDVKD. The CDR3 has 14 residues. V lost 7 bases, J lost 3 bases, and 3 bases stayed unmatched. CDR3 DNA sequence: TGTGCCACCAGCGGACAGGGGAACAATCAGCCCCAGCATTTT. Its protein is CATSGQGNNQPQHF.

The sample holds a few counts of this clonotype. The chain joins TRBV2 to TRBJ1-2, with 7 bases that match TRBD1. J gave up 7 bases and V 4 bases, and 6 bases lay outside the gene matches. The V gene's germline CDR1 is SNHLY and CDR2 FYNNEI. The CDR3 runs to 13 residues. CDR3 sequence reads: CASSVRQGRGYTF. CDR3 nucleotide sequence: TGTGCCAGCAGTGTAAGACAGGGTCGTGGCTACACCTTC.

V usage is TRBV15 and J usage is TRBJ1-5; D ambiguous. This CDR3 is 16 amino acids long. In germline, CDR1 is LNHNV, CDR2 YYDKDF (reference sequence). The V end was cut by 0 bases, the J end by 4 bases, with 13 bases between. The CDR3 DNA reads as TGTGCCACCAGCAGAGAAGGCCCTCTAATAAATCAGCCCCAGCATTTT. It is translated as CATSREGPLINQPQHF.

The CDR3 nucleotides are TGTGCCAGCAGCTTAGTCTCCGCGGGACTGGGTGGCTACACCTTC. It codes for CASSLVSAGLGGYTF. The rearrangement joins TRBV11-3 to TRBJ1-2; D perhaps matches TRBD1 (5 bases). Germline loops: CDR1 SGHNT, CDR2 YENEEA. The ends were cut back, 1 base at V and 7 bases at J, with 16 bases in the middle. This CDR3 spans 15 amino acids. The full variable domain, with the rest looked up from reference TRBV11-3 and TRBJ1-2, is EAGVVQSPRYKIIEKKQPVAFWCNPISGHNTLYWYLQNLGQGPELLIRYENEEAVDDSQLPKDRFSAERLKGVDSTLKIQPAELGDSAVYLCASSLVSAGLGGYTFGSGTRLTVV.

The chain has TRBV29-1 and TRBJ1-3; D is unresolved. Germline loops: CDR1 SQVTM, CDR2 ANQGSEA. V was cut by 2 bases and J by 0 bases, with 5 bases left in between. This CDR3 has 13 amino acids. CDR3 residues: CSVESYSGNTIYF. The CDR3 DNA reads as TGCAGCGTTGAAAGCTACTCTGGAAACACCATATATTTT.

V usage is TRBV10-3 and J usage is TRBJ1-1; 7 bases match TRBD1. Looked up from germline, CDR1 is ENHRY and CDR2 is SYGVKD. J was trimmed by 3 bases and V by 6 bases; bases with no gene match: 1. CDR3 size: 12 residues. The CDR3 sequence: CAIRQGDTEAFF. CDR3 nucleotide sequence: TGTGCCATCAGGCAGGGGGACACTGAAGCTTTCTTT.

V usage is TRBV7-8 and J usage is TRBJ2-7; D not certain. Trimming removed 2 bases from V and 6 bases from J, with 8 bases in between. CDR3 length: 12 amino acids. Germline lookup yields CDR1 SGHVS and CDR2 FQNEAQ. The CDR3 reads CASSLPRSEQYF. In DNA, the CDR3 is TGTGCCAGCAGCTTACCAAGGAGCGAGCAGTACTTC.

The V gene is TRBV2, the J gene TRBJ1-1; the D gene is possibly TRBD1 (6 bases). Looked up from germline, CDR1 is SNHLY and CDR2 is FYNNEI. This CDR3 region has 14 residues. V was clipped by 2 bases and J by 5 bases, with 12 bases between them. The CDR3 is CASSEQGIGTEAFF. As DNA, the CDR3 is TGTGCCAGCAGTGAACAGGGGATTGGGACTGAAGCTTTCTTT. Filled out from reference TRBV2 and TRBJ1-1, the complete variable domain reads EPEVTQTPSHQVTQMGQEVILRCVPISNHLYFYWYRQILGQKVEFLVSFYNNEISEKSEIFDDQFSVERPDGSNFTLKIRSTKLEDSAMYFCASSEQGIGTEAFFGQGTRLTVV.

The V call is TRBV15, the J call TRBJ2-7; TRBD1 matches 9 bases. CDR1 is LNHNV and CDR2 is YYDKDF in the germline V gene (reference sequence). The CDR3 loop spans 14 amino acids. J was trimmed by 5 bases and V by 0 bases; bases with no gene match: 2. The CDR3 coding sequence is TGTGCCACCAGCAGAGAGGGACAGGGTGACGAGCAGTACTTC. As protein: CATSREGQGDEQYF.